Sequencing of this T cell receptor beta chain was carried out in a study of PD-L1 blockade in urothelial cancer (dated by TCRdb to the late 2010s). As for the study more broadly: All patients started therapy around 2014 and received atezolizumab 1,200 mg intravenously every 3 weeks. About 85% of the roughly 29 patients were identified as males with urothelial cancer of bladder origin, and a prior smoking history was reported by 18 of 29 patients. Patients had an ECOG performance status of 0 or 1 and had received between 0 and 3 prior chemotherapy regimens. Blood samples were analyzed at 3 weeks after treatment start (second dose) and at 6 weeks after treatment start. Blood samples yielded a median of 141,255 T cells and around 80,000 unique TCRs, with median clonality roughly 0.085. Somatic, immune and clinical correlates of response to PD-L1 blockade with atezolizumab in urothelial cancer were the focus of an exploratory multi-omic analysis. Pretreatment tumor samples, along with matched peripheral blood serially collected before and after atezolizumab treatment, were subjected to TCR sequencing. Durable clinical benefit was defined as a progression-free survival longer than 6 months, and TCR features were additionally tested against progression-free survival and overall survival. In the same patients who had TCR sequencing, pretreatment tumors also underwent whole exome sequencing and RNA sequencing. Durable clinical benefit was achieved by nine patients but not by the remaining 20. Approximately 30 patients had pretreatment blood TCR-seq, about 25 had at least one posttreatment blood collection, and about 25 had tumor TCR-seq. The research as a whole found: Improved progression-free and overall survival was found to be associated with pretreatment peripheral blood TCR clonality below the median. Because the sample size was small (n of about 30) and many exploratory analyses were performed, the results are intended to be hypothesis-generating. Among patients with durable benefit, tumor-associated TCR clones showed greater expansion in peripheral blood 3 weeks after treatment started (n ≈ 20, p = 0.022).

CDR1 and CDR2 were assigned from the germline V gene (reference sequence) as MNHEY and SMNVEV. V has 6 bases trimmed and J has 4 bases trimmed; junction bases matching no gene number 8. Taken from cysteine to phenylalanine, the CDR3 has 14 residues. CDR3 DNA only is kept here, 42 bases in frame from base 1. Synthetic TCR analog templates were spiked into each PCR so that absolute template abundance could be estimated from read counts. The immunoSEQ assay was used to amplify TCRbeta CDR3 regions from genomic DNA with bias-controlled V and J gene primers. Sequencing of rearranged TCRbeta segments was done at approximately 20X coverage. Processing in the source paper ran as follows. Clustering was used to correct sequencing errors, and CDR3s were annotated against IMGT so that V, D and J genes could be assigned. Out-of-frame and stop-codon sequences were excluded, and only productive TCRbeta rearrangements were used in downstream analyses. Clonality was calculated as one minus the Shannon entropy normalized by the log of the number of unique productive sequences. Fisher's exact test with Benjamini-Hochberg correction, at a threshold of adjusted p below 0.01, was used to find clones that differed between time points or between blood and tumor. TCRdb holds this immuneACCESS table with in-frame rearrangements only. Some clones are missing; in checked studies, unresolved V genes explain under half, and the rest has no known cause. Clone size and V and J calls were adopted from that table, with D and trimming inferred from the DNA. A total of some 80,000 clones appear in this sample, over 80% of them only once. 6.5% to 8% of the sample is in the top ten clones.

This clone is a singleton in its sample. No cognate antigen has been identified for it. No base quality values were provided; no much bigger clone lies one nucleotide off. The time point label, as the study defines it: pretreatment peripheral blood. A cohort of roughly 30 patients with locally advanced or metastatic urothelial carcinoma, treated at Memorial Sloan Kettering on a trial protocol, was included. Peripheral blood mononuclear cells were collected pretreatment and during treatment, with between 1 and 8 total time points obtained per patient. The Qiagen DNeasy Blood extraction kit was used to purify genomic DNA from total PBMCs and tumor samples. PBMCs were collected pretreatment and during treatment, and were isolated and stored as previously described.

The material sequenced was PBMCs, taken around atezolizumab (anti-PD-L1) treatment. The V and J segments used are TRBV27 and TRBJ1-2; 7 nucleotides in the junction match TRBD1. This clonotype was obtained from a man aged 35-49 years with urothelial cancer. This receptor carries the CDR3 CASSPQGVGYGYTF. The nucleotide sequence reads TGTGCCAGCAGCCCTCAGGGGGTGGGCTATGGCTACACCTTC.